The 7 T cell receptor beta chains reported below all come from one sample, sequenced in a study of blood T cell repertoires in COVID-19. Measured with immunoSEQ multiplex PCR; TCRdb has only the in-frame clones, and not every one. The sample lists 150,000 to 200,000 clones, roughly 80% occurring once. Material: PBMCs or T cells enriched from blood (not recorded which). The receptors stem from a woman in her 40s with acute COVID-19.

The V call is TRBV7-9, the J call TRBJ2-7; 11 bases match TRBD1. The CDR3 covers 15 residues. Germline values: CDR1 SEHNR, CDR2 FQNEAQ (reference sequence). With 5 bases clipped from V and 1 base from J, the junction kept 4 bases outside the gene matches. CDR3: CASSPRDRGSYEQYF. The CDR3 DNA follows: TGTGCCAGCAGCCCCAGGGACAGGGGGTCCTACGAGCAGTACTTC.

The chain couples TRBV29-1 to TRBJ1-2; D is perhaps TRBD1 (5 bases). CDR3 length equals 12 residues. Between the trimmed V and J ends, which lost 3 bases and 5 bases, there was a span of 10 bases. The germline V gene encodes CDR1 SQVTM and CDR2 ANQGSEA. The CDR3 DNA follows: TGCAGCGTTGAGGACGGACAATATGGCTACACCTTC. Protein: CSVEDGQYGYTF.

The V call is TRBV28, the J call TRBJ1-1; 8 nucleotides agree with TRBD1. Germline trimming cut 6 bases from V and 1 base from J; bases unmatched to any gene: 1. Per germline, CDR1 MDHEN and CDR2 SYDVKM. The CDR3 spans 13 residues. CDR3 coding DNA: TGTGCCAGCAGCACAGGGGGGAACACTGAAGCTTTCTTT. It specifies CASSTGGNTEAFF. Supplemented by reference TRBV28 and TRBJ1-1, the full variable domain reads DVKVTQSSRYLVKRTGEKVFLECVQDMDHENMFWYRQDPGLGLRLIYFSYDVKMKEKGDIPEGYSVSREKKERFSLILESASTNQTSMYLCASSTGGNTEAFFGQGTRLTVV.

This clone was picked up a small number of times. J is TRBJ2-7 and V is TRBV2; 7 bases are a match to TRBD2. Germline CDR1 is SNHLY and CDR2 is FYNNEI. V trimming: 3 bases; J trimming: 5 bases; junction bases outside the gene matches: 4. The CDR3 length is 13 residues. CDR3 in amino acids: CASSDLAGDEQYV. CDR3 DNA: TGTGCCAGCAGTGATTTGGCGGGGGACGAGCAGTACGTC.

J is TRBJ2-3 and V is TRBV7-3, with D tentatively TRBD2 (5 bases). V lost 6 bases to trimming and J lost 0 bases, with 13 bases between them. This CDR3 has 15 amino acids. Germline V lookup: CDR1 SGHTA, CDR2 FQGTGA. In DNA, the CDR3 is TGTGCCAGCAGTATGGGGAGACCAAGCACAGATACGCAGTATTTT. Amino acids: CASSMGRPSTDTQYF.

CDR3 in DNA: TGTGCCTGGAGTCGACAGGGAATTAATGAAAAACTGTTTTTT. This encodes CAWSRQGINEKLFF. The chain carries TRBV30 and TRBJ1-4; 7 bases align to TRBD1. This CDR3 region has 14 residues. Per germline, CDR1 GTSNPN and CDR2 SVGIG (reference sequence). J lost 4 bases, V lost 2 bases, and 4 bases had no gene match.

The chain recombines TRBV18 with TRBJ2-3, with D possibly being TRBD2 (6 bases). The germline V gene has CDR1 KGHSH and CDR2 LQKENI. V lost 3 bases to trimming and J lost 2 bases, with 9 bases between them. The CDR3 is 14 amino acids. This CDR3 is CASSPAGTTDTQYF. For the CDR3, the DNA is TGTGCCAGCTCACCCGCGGGGACCACAGATACGCAGTATTTT.